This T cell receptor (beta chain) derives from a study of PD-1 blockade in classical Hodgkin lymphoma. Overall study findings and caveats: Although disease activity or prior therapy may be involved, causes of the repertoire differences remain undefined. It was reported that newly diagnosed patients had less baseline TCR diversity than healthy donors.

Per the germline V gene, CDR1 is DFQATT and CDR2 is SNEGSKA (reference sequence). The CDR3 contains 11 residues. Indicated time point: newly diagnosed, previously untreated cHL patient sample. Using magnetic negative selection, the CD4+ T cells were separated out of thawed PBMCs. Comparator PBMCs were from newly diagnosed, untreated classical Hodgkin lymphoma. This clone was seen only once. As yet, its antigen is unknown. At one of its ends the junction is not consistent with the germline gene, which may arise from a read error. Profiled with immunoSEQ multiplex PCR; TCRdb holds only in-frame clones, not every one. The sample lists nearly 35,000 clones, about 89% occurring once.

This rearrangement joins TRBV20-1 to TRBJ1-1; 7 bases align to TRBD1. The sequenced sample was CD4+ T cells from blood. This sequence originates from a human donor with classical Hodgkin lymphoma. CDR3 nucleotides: TGCAGTGCTAGTAAACAGGGGCCGCGAGGCTTT. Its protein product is CSASKQGPRGF.